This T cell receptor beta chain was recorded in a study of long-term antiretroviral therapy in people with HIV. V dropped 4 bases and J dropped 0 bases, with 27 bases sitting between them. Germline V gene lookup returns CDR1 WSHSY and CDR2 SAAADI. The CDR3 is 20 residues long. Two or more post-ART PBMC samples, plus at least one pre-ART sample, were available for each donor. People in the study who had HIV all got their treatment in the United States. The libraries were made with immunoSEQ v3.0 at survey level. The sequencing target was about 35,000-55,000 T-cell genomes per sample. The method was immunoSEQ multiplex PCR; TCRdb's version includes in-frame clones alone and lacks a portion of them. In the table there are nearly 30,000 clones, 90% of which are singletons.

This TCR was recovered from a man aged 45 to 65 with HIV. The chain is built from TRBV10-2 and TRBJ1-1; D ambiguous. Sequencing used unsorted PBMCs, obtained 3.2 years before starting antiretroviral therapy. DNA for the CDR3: TGCGCCAGCAGTGGGGGTCCCGGGGTGGGCCGAGGCACGTTGAACACTGAAGCTTTCTTT. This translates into CASSGGPGVGRGTLNTEAFF.